The TCR beta chain under discussion was sequenced for a study of shared clonotypes between healthy human individuals. Germline V gene lookup returns CDR1 LGHNA and CDR2 YSLEER. CDR3 length: 14 residues. J gave up 7 bases and V 1 base, and 3 bases lay outside the gene matches. Sequencing was performed with immunoSEQ multiplex PCR; in TCRdb, only in-frame clones are kept and a portion is missing. The sample contains millions of clones, around nine tenths of which appear only once. V usage is TRBV4-3 and J usage is TRBJ1-2, with 10 bases aligning to TRBD1. The TCR originated in a man younger than 30 in good health. The sample comprised naive CD4+ T cells sorted from blood. Described subset: CD45RA+ positively selected. CDR3 sequence: CASSQGWTGGGYTF. The CDR3 nucleotides are TGCGCCAGCAGCCAAGGCTGGACAGGGGGTGGCTACACCTTC.